This TCR beta chain is from a study of siplizumab effects on memory and regulatory T cells. The CDR3 extends over 21 amino acids. With 1 base clipped from V and 7 bases from J, the junction kept 21 bases outside the gene matches. CDR1 is SGDLS and CDR2 is YYNGEE in the germline V gene. Data came from immunoSEQ multiplex PCR; TCRdb stores just in-frame clones and leaves some out. In the table there are tens of thousands of clones, 80% to 90% of which are singletons. Sequencing used naive CD4+ T cells sorted from blood. This TCR was sampled from a human donor in good health. The rearrangement uses TRBV9 and TRBJ2-1, with 12 bases aligning to TRBD2. The CDR3 region has the DNA TGTGCCAGCAGCGTAAAAATGACTAGCGGGGGAATTGGGTTTTCGGGTAATGAGCAGTTCTTC. Translating it yields CASSVKMTSGGIGFSGNEQFF.